This entry is about one TCR beta chain. The antigen is not known. Between roughly 17 and 31 mg of unsorted bulk tissue served as the source from which RNA and DNA were co-extracted. Trimming cost V 2 bases and J 2 bases; bases outside gene matches: 5. Germline CDR1 is DFQATT and CDR2 is SNEGSKA (reference sequence). The CDR3 is 14 residues long. This record belongs to a study of tumor-infiltrating lymphocytes in primary liver carcinoma. Study in general: Patients included men and women of 30 to 69 years. Measuring roughly 4 to 11 cm across, the tumors were staged as T1-T3 N0M0. Study results and caveats: The study found a significantly higher top-250-clone fraction in tumors than in blood (p = 0.039).

Using a constant-region primer together with ProtoScript II reverse transcriptase, TCR beta cDNA was made from about 500 ng of total RNA. Three-round nested multiplex PCR performed with slightly modified ARM-PCR produced the TCR beta libraries. The study ran its first two PCR rounds for roughly 11 cycles each, using TRBV1-TRBV30 forward primers and a C-beta reverse primer. MiXCR was run by TCRdb on the multiplex PCR reads, yielding one entry per CDR3 protein. The table has 85,000 to 100,000 distinct CDR3 sequences, just over 65% seen once. This TCR was sampled from a man aged 40-49 years with primary liver carcinoma and hepatitis B virus infection. The gene calls are TRBV20-1 and TRBJ1-1; 7 bases match TRBD1. The specimen sequenced was tumor-adjacent normal liver tissue. CDR3 loop: CSARKTGSNTEAFF. DNA of the CDR3: TGCAGTGCTAGAAAGACAGGGAGTAACACTGAAGCTTTCTTT.